The present TCR beta chain was sequenced within a study of T cell repertoires in cytomegalovirus infection. Across the whole study: As its CMV epitopes, the study selected recently identified HLA-C-restricted and well-studied HLA-B-restricted targets. Public TCR beta signatures provided an indication of both CMV infection and a matching HLA type. Broader study findings: What dominated the ex vivo response were HLA-C-restricted CMV-specific TCR beta clonotypes. Individuals carrying CMV plus the relevant HLA were identified by cumulative frequency of public TCR beta families.

This clonotype has ten or more counts. Its antigen is currently unknown. From the reads, TCRdb called clonotypes with MiXCR, one entry per CDR3 protein. There are about 310,000 distinct CDR3 sequences in the sample; 20% to 25% occur only once, and 13% lies in the top ten. This CDR3 comprises 14 residues. The germline V gene encodes CDR1 DFQATT and CDR2 SNEGSKA (reference sequence). The ends were cut back, 2 bases at V and 3 bases at J, with 13 bases in the middle. This TCR was sampled from a human donor in good health (CMV status not recorded). Some clones in this sample may be carry-over from other donors' samples. The rearrangement links TRBV20-1 to TRBJ1-1; the D gene is possibly TRBD1 (5 bases). Specimen: cultured PBMCs, collected from culture after CMV antigen stimulation. The CDR3 coding sequence is TGCAGTGCTAGACCTCCTTCGGGGGACACTGAAGCTTTCTTT. It is translated as CSARPPSGDTEAFF.